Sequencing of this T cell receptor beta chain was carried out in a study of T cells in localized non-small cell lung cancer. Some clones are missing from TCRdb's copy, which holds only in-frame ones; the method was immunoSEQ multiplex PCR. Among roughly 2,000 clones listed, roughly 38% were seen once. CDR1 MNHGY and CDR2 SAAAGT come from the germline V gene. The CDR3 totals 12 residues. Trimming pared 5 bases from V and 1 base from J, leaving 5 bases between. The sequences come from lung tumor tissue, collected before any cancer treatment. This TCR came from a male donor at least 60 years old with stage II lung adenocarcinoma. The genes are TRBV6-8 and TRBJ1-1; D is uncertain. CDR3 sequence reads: CASSLRNTEAFF. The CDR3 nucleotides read TGTGCCAGCAGTCTAAGGAACACTGAAGCTTTCTTT.